This T cell receptor beta chain was retrieved from a study of T cell responses to AZD1222 COVID-19 vaccine. Profiled with immunoSEQ multiplex PCR; TCRdb holds only in-frame clones, not every one. This sample has tens of thousands of clones, with 85% to 90% found just once. In germline, CDR1 is MNHEY, CDR2 SMNVEV (reference sequence). This CDR3 comprises 15 residues. V lost 4 bases and J lost 3, with 13 bases in between. This receptor was identified in an adult who received the AZD1222 COVID-19 vaccine. This specimen was peripheral blood, taken 28 days after the second AZD1222 dose. V usage is TRBV27 and J usage is TRBJ1-5; tentative D call: TRBD1 (6 bases). The CDR3 region is CASSSLGQVNQPQHF. In DNA form, the CDR3 reads TGTGCCAGCAGTTCCTTGGGACAAGTCAATCAGCCCCAGCATTTT.